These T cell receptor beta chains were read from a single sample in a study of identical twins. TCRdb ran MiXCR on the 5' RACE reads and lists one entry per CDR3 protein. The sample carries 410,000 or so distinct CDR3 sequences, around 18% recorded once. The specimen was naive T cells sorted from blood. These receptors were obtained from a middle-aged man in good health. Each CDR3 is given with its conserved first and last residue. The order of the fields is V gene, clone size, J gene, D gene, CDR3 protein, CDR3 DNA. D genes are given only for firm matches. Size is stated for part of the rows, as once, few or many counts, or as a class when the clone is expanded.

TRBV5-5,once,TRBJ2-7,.,CASSPTLRQQYEQYF,TGTGCCAGCAGCCCGACCCTCCGGCAGCAATACGAGCAGTACTTC
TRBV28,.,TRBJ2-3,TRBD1,CASSFIGTEKDTQYF,TGTGCCAGCAGTTTTATTGGGACAGAGAAAGATACGCAGTATTTT
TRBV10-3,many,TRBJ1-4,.,CAISEIGDNEKLFF,TGTGCCATCAGTGAGATCGGCGACAATGAAAAACTGTTTTTT
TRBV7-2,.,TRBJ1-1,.,CASNHPNTEAFF,TGTGCCAGCAACCACCCGAACACTGAAGCTTTCTTT
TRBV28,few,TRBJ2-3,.,CASSRRGSTDTQYF,TGTGCCAGCAGCCGGAGGGGTTCCACAGATACGCAGTATTTT
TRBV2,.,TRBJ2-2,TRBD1,CASSLSGTVTGELFF,TGTGCCAGCAGTTTATCCGGGACAGTCACCGGGGAGCTGTTTTTT
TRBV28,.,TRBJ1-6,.,CASSLFQDSPLHF,TGTGCCAGCAGTTTGTTTCAGGATTCACCCCTCCACTTT
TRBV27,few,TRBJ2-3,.,CASSYSPMDTQYF,TGTGCCAGCAGTTACTCCCCAATGGATACGCAGTATTTT
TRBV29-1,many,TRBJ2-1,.,CSVALNEQFF,TGCAGCGTTGCCCTCAATGAGCAGTTCTTC
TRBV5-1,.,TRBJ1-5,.,CASSRGGDQPQLF,TGCGCCAGCAGCCGTGGGGGGGATCAGCCCCAGCTTTTT
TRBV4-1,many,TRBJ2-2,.,CASSQAAGMNTGELFF,TGCGCCAGCAGCCAAGCGGCAGGGATGAACACCGGGGAGCTGTTTTTT
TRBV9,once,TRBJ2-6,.,CASSAWGQRANVLTF,TGTGCCAGCAGCGCCTGGGGGCAGAGAGCCAACGTCCTGACTTTC
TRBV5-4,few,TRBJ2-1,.,CASSHRDPYNEQFF,TGTGCCAGCAGCCACAGGGATCCCTACAATGAGCAGTTCTTC
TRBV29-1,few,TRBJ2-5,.,CSGGVSQETQYF,TGCAGCGGGGGGGTCTCCCAAGAGACCCAGTACTTC
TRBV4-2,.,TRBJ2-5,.,CASSQDSVGGRYEETQYF,TGTGCCAGCAGCCAAGACAGTGTGGGGGGCCGCTATGAAGAGACCCAGTACTTC
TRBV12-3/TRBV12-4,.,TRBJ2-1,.,CASSPSEYEDINEQFF,TGTGCCAGCAGTCCGAGCGAATATGAGGACATCAATGAGCAGTTCTTC
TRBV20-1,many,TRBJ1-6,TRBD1,CSASRGQGAAPLHF,TGCAGTGCTAGCCGGGGACAGGGTGCGGCACCCCTCCACTTT
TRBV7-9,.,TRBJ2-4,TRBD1,CASSRTGPAKNIQYF,TGTGCCAGCAGCCGGACAGGACCAGCCAAAAACATTCAGTACTTC
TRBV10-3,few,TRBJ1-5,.,CAISVGGRNQPQHF,TGTGCCATCAGTGTTGGCGGGCGCAATCAGCCCCAGCATTTT
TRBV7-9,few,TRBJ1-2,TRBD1,CASSPGQGWGYGYTF,TGTGCCAGCAGCCCAGGACAGGGGTGGGGCTATGGCTACACCTTC
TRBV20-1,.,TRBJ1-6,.,CSARVSPPLHF,TGCAGTGCTAGGGTTAGTCCACCCCTCCACTTT
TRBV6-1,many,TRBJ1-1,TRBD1,CASSHTGATEAFF,TGTGCCAGCAGCCACACAGGGGCCACTGAAGCTTTCTTT
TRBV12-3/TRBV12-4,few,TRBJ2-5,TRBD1,CASSLTDRGETQYF,TGTGCCAGCAGTTTAACCGACAGGGGTGAGACCCAGTACTTC
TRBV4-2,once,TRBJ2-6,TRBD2,CAGSGGALLSGANVLTF,TGTGCCGGTAGCGGGGGCGCTTTGTTGAGTGGGGCCAACGTCCTGACTTTC
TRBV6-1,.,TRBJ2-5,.,CASSDWNSQETQYF,TGTGCCAGCAGTGATTGGAACAGTCAAGAGACCCAGTACTTC
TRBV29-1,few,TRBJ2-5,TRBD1,CSAGQGTAAQYF,TGCAGCGCCGGACAGGGGACCGCGGCCCAGTACTTC
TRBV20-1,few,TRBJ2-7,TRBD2,CSARDRASGGYEQYF,TGCAGTGCTAGAGATCGGGCTAGCGGGGGTTACGAGCAGTACTTC
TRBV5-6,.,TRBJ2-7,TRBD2,CASSFKRGTWSSYEQYF,TGTGCCAGCAGCTTTAAGCGGGGGACATGGAGCTCCTACGAGCAGTACTTC
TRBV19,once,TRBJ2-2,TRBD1,CASSGFGTGATGELFF,TGTGCCAGTAGTGGGTTCGGGACAGGGGCCACCGGGGAGCTGTTTTTT
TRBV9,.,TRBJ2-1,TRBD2,CASSFSGRADEQFF,TGTGCCAGCAGCTTTAGCGGGAGGGCCGATGAGCAGTTCTTC
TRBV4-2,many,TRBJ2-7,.,CASSPPLRKGVFYEQYF,TGTGCCAGCAGCCCACCACTAAGGAAGGGTGTCTTCTACGAGCAGTACTTC
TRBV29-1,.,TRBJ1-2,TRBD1,CSAAPGTGANYGYTF,TGCAGCGCCGCTCCAGGGACAGGGGCTAACTATGGCTACACCTTC
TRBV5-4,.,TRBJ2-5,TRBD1,CASSSRTGAGETQYF,TGTGCCAGCAGCTCCCGGACAGGGGCGGGGGAGACCCAGTACTTC
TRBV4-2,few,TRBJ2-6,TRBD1,CASSPRDRGFVRGANVLTF,TGTGCCAGCAGCCCCCGGGACAGGGGCTTCGTTCGTGGGGCCAACGTCCTGACTTTC
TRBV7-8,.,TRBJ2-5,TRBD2,CASSLVGLALQETQYF,TGTGCCAGCAGCTTAGTAGGACTAGCACTCCAAGAGACCCAGTACTTC
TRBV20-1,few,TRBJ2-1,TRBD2,CSAASGNYNEQFF,TGCAGTGCTGCTAGCGGGAATTACAATGAGCAGTTCTTC
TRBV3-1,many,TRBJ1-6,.,CASSQTSYNSPLHF,TGTGCCAGCAGCCAGACAAGTTATAATTCACCCCTCCACTTT
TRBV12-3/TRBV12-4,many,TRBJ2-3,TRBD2,CASGLAGGRDTQYF,TGTGCCAGTGGACTAGCGGGGGGGCGAGATACGCAGTATTTT
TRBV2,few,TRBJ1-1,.,CASSGSKQGKNTEAFF,TGTGCCAGCAGTGGATCCAAACAGGGAAAGAACACTGAAGCTTTCTTT
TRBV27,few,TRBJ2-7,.,CASSSLPLYEQYF,TGTGCCAGCAGTTCACTACCCCTCTACGAGCAGTACTTC
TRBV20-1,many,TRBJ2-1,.,CSARDPSSDSYNEQFF,TGCAGTGCTAGGGATCCCTCCAGCGACTCCTACAATGAGCAGTTCTTC
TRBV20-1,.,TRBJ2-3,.,CSAIGPWGTDTQYF,TGCAGTGCTATCGGGCCTTGGGGCACAGATACGCAGTATTTT
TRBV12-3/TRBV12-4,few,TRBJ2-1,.,CASSLSWNNEQFF,TGTGCCAGCAGTTTATCCTGGAACAATGAGCAGTTCTTC
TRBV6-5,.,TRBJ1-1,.,CASSYSMDSTEAFF,TGTGCCAGCAGTTACTCGATGGACAGCACTGAAGCTTTCTTT
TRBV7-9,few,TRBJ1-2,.,CASSLGASPNYGYTF,TGTGCCAGCAGCTTAGGCGCCAGTCCTAACTATGGCTACACCTTC
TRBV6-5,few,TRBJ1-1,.,CASSYSSRVNTEAFF,TGTGCCAGCAGTTACTCGAGCAGGGTGAACACTGAAGCTTTCTTT
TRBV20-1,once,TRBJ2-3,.,CSASGGGATDTQYF,TGCAGTGCTAGTGGGGGGGGGGCCACAGATACGCAGTATTTT
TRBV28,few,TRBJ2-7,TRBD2,CASSAPAGGTYEQYF,TGTGCCAGCAGTGCCCCCGCGGGAGGGACGTACGAGCAGTACTTC
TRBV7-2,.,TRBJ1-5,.,CASSVAAGNQPQHF,TGTGCCAGCAGCGTAGCAGCTGGCAATCAGCCCCAGCATTTT
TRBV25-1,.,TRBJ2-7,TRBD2,CASTSGRGSYEQYF,TGTGCCAGCACCAGCGGGAGGGGGTCCTACGAGCAGTACTTC
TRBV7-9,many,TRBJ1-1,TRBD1,CASSPIGTVNTEAFF,TGTGCCAGCAGCCCTATCGGGACAGTGAACACTGAAGCTTTCTTT
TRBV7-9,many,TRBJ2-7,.,CASSLGGVLYEQYF,TGTGCCAGCAGCTTAGGGGGGGTGCTCTACGAGCAGTACTTC
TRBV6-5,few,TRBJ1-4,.,CASTSVSAEKLFF,TGTGCCAGCACTTCAGTCAGCGCTGAAAAACTGTTTTTT
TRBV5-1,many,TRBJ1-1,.,CASSRGAGSLNTEAFF,TGCGCCAGCAGCCGGGGGGCCGGGTCTTTGAACACTGAAGCTTTCTTT
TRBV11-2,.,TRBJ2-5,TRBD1,CASSSSTGGLETQYF,TGTGCCAGCAGCTCTTCCACAGGGGGACTGGAGACCCAGTACTTC